The 5 T cell receptor beta chains presented below share a single source sample, sequenced in a study of cytomegalovirus exposure and HLA in healthy donors. Primers for the PCR totalled 60 Vbeta and 13 Jbeta. Some clones are missing from TCRdb's copy, which holds only in-frame ones; the method was immunoSEQ multiplex PCR. The data hold around 74,000 clones, with 79% observed a single time. Sequencing was performed on PBMCs. The receptors shown here come from a man aged 25-45 years in good health and CMV-seronegative.

The genes are TRBV12-5 and TRBJ2-1; TRBD1 agrees at 7 bases. This CDR3 has 16 residues. Per germline, CDR1 LGHNT and CDR2 FRNRAP. V shed 0 bases and J 7 bases; nucleotides not matched to a gene: 9. CDR3 sequence: CASGLVLGQVPNEQFF. The CDR3 coding sequence is TGTGCTAGTGGTTTGGTTCTAGGACAGGTCCCGAATGAGCAGTTCTTC.

The chain is built from TRBV4-3 and TRBJ1-1; 9 nucleotides agree with TRBD1. CDR1 and CDR2 (germline): LGHNA, YSLEER. Germline trimming cut 1 base from V and 1 base from J; bases unmatched to any gene: 4. CDR3 length: 16 amino acids. The CDR3: CASSQGSTGGNTEAFF. The CDR3 DNA is TGCGCCAGCAGCCAAGGCTCGACAGGGGGGAACACTGAAGCTTTCTTT.

The V and J genes are TRBV6-1 and TRBJ2-5; D uncertain. With 1 base removed from V and 7 bases from J, the gap between germline ends came to 10 bases. CDR1 is MNHNS, CDR2 SASEGT, per germline. The CDR3 contains 13 residues. CDR3 coding DNA: TGTGCCAGCAGTGAAGTCGCGGAAAGGACCCAGTACTTC. Protein sequence: CASSEVAERTQYF.

This clone was recorded a few times. The V and J genes are TRBV5-6 and TRBJ2-7; 15 positions agree with TRBD2. CDR1 SGHDT and CDR2 YYEEEE come from the germline V gene. The V gene end was trimmed by 3 bases and the J gene end by 0 bases; junction bases not matched to a gene: 7. The CDR3 loop spans 18 amino acids. CDR3 coding DNA: TGTGCCAGCAGCTCCCAAGGGACTAGCGGGGGGATCTCCTACGAGCAGTACTTC. It translates to CASSSQGTSGGISYEQYF.

This clone was found a few times. The genes are TRBV5-1 and TRBJ2-7, with TRBD1 identical over 7 bases. CDR1 and CDR2 from the germline V gene are SGHRS and YFSETQ. There are 13 residues in the CDR3. Germline trimming cut 2 bases from V and 5 bases from J; bases unmatched to any gene: 4. In DNA form, the CDR3 reads TGCGCCAGCAGCTTTACAGGGGACCACGAGCAGTACTTC. Translating gives CASSFTGDHEQYF.